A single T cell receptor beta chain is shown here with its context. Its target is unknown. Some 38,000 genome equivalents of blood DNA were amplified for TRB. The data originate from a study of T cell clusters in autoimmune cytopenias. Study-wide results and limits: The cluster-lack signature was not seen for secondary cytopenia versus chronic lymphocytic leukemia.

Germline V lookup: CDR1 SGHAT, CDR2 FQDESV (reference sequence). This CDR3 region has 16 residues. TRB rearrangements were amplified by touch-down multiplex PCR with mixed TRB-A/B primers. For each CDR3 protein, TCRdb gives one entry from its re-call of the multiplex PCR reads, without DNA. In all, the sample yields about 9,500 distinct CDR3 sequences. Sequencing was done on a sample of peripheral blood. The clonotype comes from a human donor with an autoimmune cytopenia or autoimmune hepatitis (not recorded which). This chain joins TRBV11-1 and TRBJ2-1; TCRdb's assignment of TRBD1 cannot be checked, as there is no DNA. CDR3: CASSLDLGGGYNEQFF.